The 20 T cell receptor beta chains listed next were all sequenced from one sample in a study of T cell changes during pregnancy in multiple sclerosis. The protocol was immunoSEQ multiplex PCR, while the TCRdb copy is restricted to in-frame clones and leaves out a portion. Among 80,000 to 100,000 clones listed, approximately 95% were seen once. Sequencing used peripheral blood, obtained after pregnancy. The source of these receptors is a female donor with multiple sclerosis, enrolled in a pregnancy study.

The rearrangement links TRBV11-2 to TRBJ2-7; D possibly corresponds to TRBD2 (6 bases). This CDR3 is built from 13 residues. The V gene's germline CDR1 is SGHAT and CDR2 FQNNGV. With 2 bases removed from V and 7 bases from J, the gap between germline ends came to 12 bases. The CDR3 spells CASSLMGSGEQYF. For the CDR3, the DNA is TGTGCCAGCAGCTTAATGGGTAGCGGAGAGCAGTACTTC.

V gene TRBV4-2 combines with J gene TRBJ2-6, with D maybe TRBD2 (6 bases). V was shortened by 3 bases and J by 1 base, with 10 bases between the two germline ends. The CDR3 contains 16 residues. Germline CDR1 and CDR2: LGHNA and YNFKEQ. The CDR3 nucleotides are TGTGCCAGCAGCCAGGAGGGGACTTCTGGGGCCAACGTCCTGACTTTC. The encoded protein is CASSQEGTSGANVLTF.

The rearrangement uses TRBV11-1 and TRBJ2-1, with a tentative D call TRBD2 (5 bases). The CDR3 is made up of 14 amino acids. With 2 bases removed from V and 5 bases from J, the gap between germline ends came to 10 bases. From germline, CDR1 is SGHAT and CDR2 FQDESV (reference sequence). CDR3 DNA: TGTGCCAGCAGCTTAAGGACTGGGAACAATGAGCAGTTCTTC. Residues: CASSLRTGNNEQFF.

The gene calls are TRBV27 and TRBJ2-7; maybe TRBD1 (5 bases). The length of the CDR3 is 14 residues. Germline CDR1 reads MNHEY; CDR2 reads SMNVEV (reference sequence). With 1 base removed from V and 7 bases from J, the gap between germline ends came to 14 bases. The CDR3 nucleotides are TGTGCCAGCAGTTTATACCTGGACACTCGGGAGCAGTACTTC. This translates into CASSLYLDTREQYF.

The rearrangement links TRBV13 to TRBJ2-1; 9 nucleotides line up with TRBD1. Germline trimming cut 3 bases from V and 6 bases from J; bases unmatched to any gene: 9. Germline V gives CDR1 PRHDT, CDR2 FYEKMQ (reference sequence). The CDR3 loop spans 16 amino acids. The CDR3 is CASSLPNRDRANEQFF. The CDR3 nucleotides read TGTGCCAGCAGCTTGCCGAACCGGGACAGGGCCAATGAGCAGTTCTTC.

V is TRBV27 and J is TRBJ1-1; D unresolved. The CDR3 sequence is 15 residues long. Germline V gene lookup returns CDR1 MNHEY and CDR2 SMNVEV (reference sequence). V shed 3 bases and J shed 1 base, with 12 bases lying between them. In nucleotides, the CDR3 is TGTGCCAGCAGTTTTGACGGGGTGTGGAACACTGAAGCTTTCTTT. Its translation: CASSFDGVWNTEAFF.

The chain couples TRBV30 to TRBJ2-7; maybe TRBD2 (5 bases). Germline V gene lookup returns CDR1 GTSNPN and CDR2 SVGIG (reference sequence). The CDR3 is 14 residues long. The ends were cut back, 2 bases at V and 3 bases at J, with 14 bases in the middle. CDR3 sequence (DNA): TGTGCCTGGAGTCCGCCCGGGATTTACTACGAGCAGTACTTC. Its translation is CAWSPPGIYYEQYF.

V gene TRBV7-6 combines with J gene TRBJ2-1; 7 positions agree with TRBD2. This CDR3 comprises 14 residues. Germline V gives CDR1 SGHVS, CDR2 FNYEAQ. V dropped 2 bases and J dropped 6; count of bases not matched to a gene: 4. CDR3 residues: CASSLLGGGNEQFF. CDR3 sequence (DNA): TGTGCCAGCAGCTTACTGGGGGGGGGCAATGAGCAGTTCTTC.

The CDR3 region is CASSLAGAGVGETQYF. CDR3 coding DNA: TGTGCCAGCAGCTTAGCGGGCGCGGGAGTTGGGGAGACCCAGTACTTC. This chain joins TRBV7-2 and TRBJ2-5; TRBD2 agrees at 7 bases. The CDR3 length is 16 residues. Germline assignment: CDR1 SGHTA and CDR2 FQGNSA. V was clipped by 0 bases and J by 5 bases; unmatched bases: 9. Complete variable domain (other parts from reference TRBV7-2 and TRBJ2-5): GAGVSQSPSNKVTEKGKDVELRCDPISGHTALYWYRQSLGQGLEFLIYFQGNSAPDKSGLPSDRFSAERTGGSVSTLTIQRTQQEDSAVYLCASSLAGAGVGETQYFGPGTRLLVL.

The chain has TRBV29-1 and TRBJ2-1; tentative D call: TRBD2 (5 bases). V gave up 1 base and J gave up 2 bases, with 12 bases separating them. Germline V lookup: CDR1 SQVTM, CDR2 ANQGSEA. The length of the CDR3 is 15 residues. CDR3 protein: CSVEGTGNTYNEQFF. The CDR3, as DNA: TGCAGCGTTGAAGGTACCGGGAACACCTACAATGAGCAGTTCTTC.

The chain uses TRBV6-1 and TRBJ2-3, with 7 bases fitting TRBD1. The ends lost 4 bases at V and 4 bases at J; junction bases unmatched: 17. The germline V gene has CDR1 MNHNS and CDR2 SASEGT. The CDR3 runs to 18 residues. CDR3 amino acids: CASSVVSRSGGLPDTQYF. The CDR3 nucleotides are TGTGCCAGCAGTGTTGTCTCCCGTTCAGGGGGTTTACCAGATACGCAGTATTTT.

V and J are TRBV30 and TRBJ1-3, with no clear D. The germline CDR1 and CDR2 sequences are GTSNPN and SVGIG (reference sequence). Trimming pared 0 bases from V and 0 bases from J, leaving 9 bases between. The CDR3 has 15 residues. The CDR3 DNA is TGTGCCTGGAGTGTTTCAGGCCTCTCTGGAAACACCATATATTTT. Translated, it gives CAWSVSGLSGNTIYF.

The V and J genes are TRBV25-1 and TRBJ2-5, with D perhaps matching TRBD2 (6 bases). TRBJ2-7 explains the end of the DNA better; the J call may be wrong. This CDR3 has 14 residues. Germline V lookup: CDR1 MGHDK, CDR2 SYGVNS. CDR3: CASSPLAAAYEQYF. CDR3 nucleotides: TGTGCCAGCAGTCCACTAGCTGCCGCTTACGAGCAGTACTTC.

V usage is TRBV27 and J usage is TRBJ2-7; D is possibly TRBD2 (6 bases). Per germline, CDR1 MNHEY and CDR2 SMNVEV (reference sequence). CDR3 size: 14 residues. V was clipped by 5 bases and J by 2 bases, with 13 bases between them. The CDR3 loop is CASSPGAGPYEQYF. As DNA, the CDR3 is TGTGCCAGCAGTCCCGGGGCGGGGCCCTACGAGCAGTACTTC.

CDR3 loop: CASSTRQGASDTQYF. The CDR3 DNA follows: TGCGCCAGCAGCACGCGACAGGGGGCCTCAGATACGCAGTATTTT. The genes are TRBV5-1 and TRBJ2-3; TRBD1 agrees at 10 bases. Germline V gene data show CDR1 as SGHRS and CDR2 as YFSETQ. Trimming took 4 bases from V and 4 from J; bases not matched to a gene: 6. This CDR3 is built from 15 residues.

The rearrangement joins TRBV27 to TRBJ1-3, with D possibly matching TRBD1 (6 bases). CDR1 and CDR2 from the germline V gene are MNHEY and SMNVEV (reference sequence). Trimming stripped 6 bases from V and 2 bases from J, with 14 bases between. This CDR3 is 15 amino acids long. CDR3 in amino acids: CASRTTGLTGNTIYF. The CDR3 nucleotides are TGTGCCAGCAGGACCACAGGGTTAACTGGAAACACCATATATTTT.

V usage is TRBV5-1 and J usage is TRBJ1-1, with TRBD1 matching over 7 bases. The V gene's germline CDR1 is SGHRS and CDR2 YFSETQ. This CDR3 is built from 13 residues. After removal of 6 bases from V and 4 bases from J, the junction contained 6 bases not matched to a gene. The CDR3 reads CASTRQGSTEAFF. CDR3 DNA: TGCGCCAGCACGCGACAGGGAAGCACTGAAGCTTTCTTT.

The chain couples TRBV19 to TRBJ2-7; 8 positions agree with TRBD1. The CDR3 loop spans 13 amino acids. Germline CDR1 LNHDA, CDR2 SQIVND (reference sequence). J gave up 1 base and V 8 bases, and 4 bases lay outside the gene matches. CDR3 residues: CASATGGSYEQYF. The CDR3 DNA reads as TGTGCCAGTGCTACAGGGGGATCCTACGAGCAGTACTTC.

This clone came up once. The chain carries TRBV18 and TRBJ2-1, with 9 nucleotides matching TRBD1. Germline V lookup: CDR1 KGHSH, CDR2 LQKENI. The CDR3 spans 13 residues. Trimming took 1 base from V and 8 from J; bases not matched to a gene: 0. The CDR3 sequence is CASSPRQGDEQFF. DNA of the CDR3: TGTGCCAGCTCACCACGACAGGGGGATGAGCAGTTCTTC.

This clone was observed once. The V and J genes are TRBV5-1 and TRBJ1-1, with D unclear. The CDR3 totals 12 residues. From germline, CDR1 is SGHRS and CDR2 YFSETQ. V was clipped by 2 bases and J by 4 bases, with 6 bases between them. CDR3 in DNA: TGCGCCAGCAGCTTTCCGGGCACTGAAGCTTTCTTT. This translates into CASSFPGTEAFF.